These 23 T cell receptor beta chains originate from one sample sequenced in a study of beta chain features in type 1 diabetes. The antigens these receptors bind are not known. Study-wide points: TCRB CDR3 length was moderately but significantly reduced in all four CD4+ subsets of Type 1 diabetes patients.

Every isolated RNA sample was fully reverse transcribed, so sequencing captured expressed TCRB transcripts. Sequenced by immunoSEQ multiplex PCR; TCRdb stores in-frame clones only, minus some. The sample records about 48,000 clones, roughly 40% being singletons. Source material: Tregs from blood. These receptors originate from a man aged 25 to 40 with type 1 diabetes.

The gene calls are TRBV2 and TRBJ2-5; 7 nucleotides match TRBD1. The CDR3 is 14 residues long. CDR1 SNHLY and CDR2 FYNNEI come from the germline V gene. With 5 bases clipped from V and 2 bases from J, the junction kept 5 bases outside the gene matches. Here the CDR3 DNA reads TGTGCCAGCAGTCGGGACAGACAACAAGAGACCCAGTACTTC. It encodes CASSRDRQQETQYF. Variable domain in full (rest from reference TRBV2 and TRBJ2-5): EPEVTQTPSHQVTQMGQEVILRCVPISNHLYFYWYRQILGQKVEFLVSFYNNEISEKSEIFDDQFSVERPDGSNFTLKIRSTKLEDSAMYFCASSRDRQQETQYFGPGTRLLVL.

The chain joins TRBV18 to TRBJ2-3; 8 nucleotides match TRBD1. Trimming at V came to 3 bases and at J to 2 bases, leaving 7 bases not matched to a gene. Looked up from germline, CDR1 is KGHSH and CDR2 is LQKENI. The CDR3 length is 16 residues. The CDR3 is CASSPMAGGVTDTQYF. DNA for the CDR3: TGTGCCAGCTCACCGATGGCAGGGGGCGTCACAGATACGCAGTATTTT.

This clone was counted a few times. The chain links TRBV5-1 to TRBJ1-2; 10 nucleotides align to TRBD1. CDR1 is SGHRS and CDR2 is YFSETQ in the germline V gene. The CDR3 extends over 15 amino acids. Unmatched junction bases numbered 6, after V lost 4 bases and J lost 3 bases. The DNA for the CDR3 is TGCGCCAGCAGCCCGGGACAGGGGACCCACTATGGCTACACCTTC. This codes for CASSPGQGTHYGYTF. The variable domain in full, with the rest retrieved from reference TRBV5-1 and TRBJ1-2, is KAGVTQTPRYLIKTRGQQVTLSCSPISGHRSVSWYQQTPGQGLQFLFEYFSETQRNKGNFPGRFSGRQFSNSRSEMNVSTLELGDSALYLCASSPGQGTHYGYTFGSGTRLTVV.

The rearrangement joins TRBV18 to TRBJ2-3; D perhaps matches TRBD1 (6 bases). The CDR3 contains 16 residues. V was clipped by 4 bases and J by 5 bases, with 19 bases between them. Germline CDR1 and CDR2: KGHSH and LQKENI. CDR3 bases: TGTGCCAGCTCACAAGGACAGTTAAATTGGGGAGATACGCAGTATTTT. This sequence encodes CASSQGQLNWGDTQYF.

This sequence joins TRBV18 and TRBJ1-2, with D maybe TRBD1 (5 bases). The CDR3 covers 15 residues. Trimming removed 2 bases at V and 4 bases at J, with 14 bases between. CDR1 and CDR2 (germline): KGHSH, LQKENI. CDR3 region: CASSPKTAGGYGYTF. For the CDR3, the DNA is TGTGCCAGCTCACCAAAGACAGCCGGCGGCTATGGCTACACCTTC.

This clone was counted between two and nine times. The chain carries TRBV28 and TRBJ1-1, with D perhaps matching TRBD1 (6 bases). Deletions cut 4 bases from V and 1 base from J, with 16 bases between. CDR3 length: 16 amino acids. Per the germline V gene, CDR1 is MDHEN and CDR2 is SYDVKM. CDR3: CASSSPEGRGNTEAFF. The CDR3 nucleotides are TGTGCCAGCAGTTCTCCGGAAGGCAGGGGGAACACTGAAGCTTTCTTT.

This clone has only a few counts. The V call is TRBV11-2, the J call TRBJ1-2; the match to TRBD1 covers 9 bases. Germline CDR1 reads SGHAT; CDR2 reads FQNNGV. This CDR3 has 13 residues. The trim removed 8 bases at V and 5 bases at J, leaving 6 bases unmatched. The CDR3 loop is CASEADRGYGYTF. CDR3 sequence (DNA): TGTGCCAGCGAAGCTGACAGGGGGTATGGCTACACCTTC.

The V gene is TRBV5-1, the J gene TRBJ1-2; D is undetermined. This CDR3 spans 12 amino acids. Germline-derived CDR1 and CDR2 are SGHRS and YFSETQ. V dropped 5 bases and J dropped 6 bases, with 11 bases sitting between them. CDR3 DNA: TGCGCCAGCAGGAAAACCGGGGATGGCTACACCTTC. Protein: CASRKTGDGYTF.

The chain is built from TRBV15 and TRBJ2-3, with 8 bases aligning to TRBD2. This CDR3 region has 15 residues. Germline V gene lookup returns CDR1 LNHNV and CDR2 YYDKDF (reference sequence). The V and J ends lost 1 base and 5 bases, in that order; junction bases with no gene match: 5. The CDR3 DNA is TGTGCCACCAGCAGAGGAGCGGGAGCCGAAGATACGCAGTATTTT. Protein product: CATSRGAGAEDTQYF.

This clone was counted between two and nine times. This chain's CDR3 is CASSLQSRTDTQYF. For the CDR3, the DNA is TGTGCCAGCAGTCTACAGTCTCGCACAGATACGCAGTATTTT. This chain connects TRBV6-5 to TRBJ2-3; no clear D gene. Germline values: CDR1 MNHEY, CDR2 SVGAGI. V shed 5 bases and J shed 1 base, with 10 bases lying between them. The CDR3 is made up of 14 amino acids.

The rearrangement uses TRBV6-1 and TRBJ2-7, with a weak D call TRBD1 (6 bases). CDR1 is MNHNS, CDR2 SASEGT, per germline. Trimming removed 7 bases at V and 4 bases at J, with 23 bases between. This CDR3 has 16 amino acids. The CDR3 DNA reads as TGTGCCAGCATTGACCATGCCCAGGGAAGGGGGTACGAGCAGTACTTC. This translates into CASIDHAQGRGYEQYF.

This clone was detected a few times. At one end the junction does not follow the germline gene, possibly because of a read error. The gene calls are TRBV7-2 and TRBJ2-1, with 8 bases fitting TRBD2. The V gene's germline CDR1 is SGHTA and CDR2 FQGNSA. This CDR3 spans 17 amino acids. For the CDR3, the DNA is TGTGCCAGCAGCGTAGCGGCTACTAGCGGCCTTTACAATGAGCAGTTCTTC. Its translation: CASSVAATSGLYNEQFF.

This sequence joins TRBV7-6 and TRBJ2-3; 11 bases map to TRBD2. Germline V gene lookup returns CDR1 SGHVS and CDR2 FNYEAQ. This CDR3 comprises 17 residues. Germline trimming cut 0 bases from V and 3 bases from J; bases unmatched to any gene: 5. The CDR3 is CASSLAPTSGSTDTQYF. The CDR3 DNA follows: TGTGCCAGCAGCTTAGCCCCTACTAGCGGGAGTACAGATACGCAGTATTTT.

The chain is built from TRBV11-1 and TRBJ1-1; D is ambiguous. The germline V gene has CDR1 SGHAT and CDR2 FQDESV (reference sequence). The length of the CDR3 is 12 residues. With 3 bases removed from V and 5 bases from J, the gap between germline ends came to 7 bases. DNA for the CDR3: TGTGCCAGCAGCTTCGAGAGGACTGAAGCTTTCTTT. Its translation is CASSFERTEAFF.

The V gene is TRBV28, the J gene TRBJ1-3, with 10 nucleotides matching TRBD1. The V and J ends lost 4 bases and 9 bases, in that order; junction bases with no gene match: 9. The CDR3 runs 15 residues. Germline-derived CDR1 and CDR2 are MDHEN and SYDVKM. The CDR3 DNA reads TGTGCCAGCAGTTCAACCGGGACAGGGGCAGTCACCATATATTTT. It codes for CASSSTGTGAVTIYF.

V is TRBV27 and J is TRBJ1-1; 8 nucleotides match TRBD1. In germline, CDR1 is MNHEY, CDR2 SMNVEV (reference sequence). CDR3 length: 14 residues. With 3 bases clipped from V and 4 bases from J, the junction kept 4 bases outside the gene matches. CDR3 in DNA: TGTGCCAGCAGTTTGGGGACAGGAGGCACTGAAGCTTTCTTT. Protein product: CASSLGTGGTEAFF.

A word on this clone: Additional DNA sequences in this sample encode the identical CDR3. The CDR3 reads CASSSEGTGGSVQYF. CDR3 nucleotide sequence: TGTGCCAGCAGTTCCGAGGGGACAGGGGGCTCGGTGCAGTACTTC. The rearrangement uses TRBV7-9 and TRBJ2-7, with 12 nucleotides matching TRBD1. The CDR3 has 15 amino acids. The germline CDR1 and CDR2 sequences are SEHNR and FQNEAQ (reference sequence). V shed 6 bases and J 9 bases; nucleotides not matched to a gene: 12.

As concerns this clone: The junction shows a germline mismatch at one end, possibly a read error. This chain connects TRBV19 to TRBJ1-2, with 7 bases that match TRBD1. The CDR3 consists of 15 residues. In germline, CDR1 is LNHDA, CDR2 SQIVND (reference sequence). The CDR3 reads CASSMRTGLNYGYTF. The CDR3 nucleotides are TGTGCTAGTAGTATGAGGACAGGCTTGAACTATGGCTACACCTTC. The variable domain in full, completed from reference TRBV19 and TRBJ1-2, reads DGGITQSPKYLFRKEGQNVTLSCEQNLNHDAMYWYRQDPGQGLRLIYYSQIVNDFQKGDIAEGYSVSREKKESFPLTVTSAQKNPTAFYLCASSMRTGLNYGYTFGSGTRLTVV.

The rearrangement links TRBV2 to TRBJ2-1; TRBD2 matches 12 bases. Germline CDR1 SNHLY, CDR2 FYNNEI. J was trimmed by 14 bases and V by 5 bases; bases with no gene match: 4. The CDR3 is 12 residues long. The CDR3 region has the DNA TGTGCCAGCAGTCCGACTAGCGGGAGAAAGTTCTTC. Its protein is CASSPTSGRKFF.

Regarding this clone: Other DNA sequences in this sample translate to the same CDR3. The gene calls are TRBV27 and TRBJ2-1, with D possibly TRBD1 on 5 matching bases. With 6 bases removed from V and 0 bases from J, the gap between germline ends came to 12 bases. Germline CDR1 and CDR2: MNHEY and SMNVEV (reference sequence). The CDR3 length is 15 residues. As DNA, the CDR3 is TGTGCCAGCAGAGGGGATAGGAGCTCCTACAATGAGCAGTTCTTC. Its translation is CASRGDRSSYNEQFF.

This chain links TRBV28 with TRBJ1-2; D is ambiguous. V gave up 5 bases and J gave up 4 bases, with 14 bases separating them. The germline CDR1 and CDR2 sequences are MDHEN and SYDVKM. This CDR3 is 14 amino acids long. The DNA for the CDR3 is TGTGCCAGCAGTACGTCCCCAGGAAGCTATGGCTACACCTTC. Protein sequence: CASSTSPGSYGYTF.

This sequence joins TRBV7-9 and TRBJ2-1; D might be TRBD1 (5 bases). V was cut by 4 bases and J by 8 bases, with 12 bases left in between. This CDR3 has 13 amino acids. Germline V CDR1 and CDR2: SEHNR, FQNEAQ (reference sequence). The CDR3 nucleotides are TGTGCCAGCAGCTCCCCAGGGTTGGATGAGCAGTTCTTC. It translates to CASSSPGLDEQFF.

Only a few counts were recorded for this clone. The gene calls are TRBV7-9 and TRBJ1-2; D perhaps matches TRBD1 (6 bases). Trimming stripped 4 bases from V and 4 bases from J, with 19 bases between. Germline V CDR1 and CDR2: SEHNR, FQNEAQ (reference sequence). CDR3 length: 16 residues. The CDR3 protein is CASSSQREQGGYGYTF. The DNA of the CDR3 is TGTGCCAGCAGCTCCCAACGTGAACAAGGGGGCTATGGCTACACCTTC.